These 9 T cell receptor beta chains were sequenced from one sample in a study of blood T cell repertoires in COVID-19. The protocol was immunoSEQ multiplex PCR, while the TCRdb copy is restricted to in-frame clones and leaves out a portion. The repertoire includes around 54,000 clones, approximately 78% of them detected once, and around 5.4% sits in the top ten. The specimen sequenced was PBMCs or T cells enriched from blood (not recorded which). These receptors all come from a woman in her forties or fifties with acute COVID-19.

The table lists this clone with a few counts. The genes are TRBV12-3 or TRBV12-4 and TRBJ2-7; D remains unclear. Trimming removed 4 bases from V and 3 bases from J, with 4 bases in between. The CDR3 consists of 11 residues. This chain's CDR3 is CASSSGYEQYF. CDR3 coding DNA: TGTGCCAGCAGTTCGGGCTACGAGCAGTACTTC.

V and J are TRBV3-1 (or the pseudogene TRBV3-2) and TRBJ1-6; 9 bases map to TRBD1. Germline V gene sequence: CDR1 LGHDT, CDR2 YNNKEL (reference sequence). The CDR3 runs 15 residues. V trimming: 1 base; J trimming: 9 bases; junction bases outside the gene matches: 4. The chain's CDR3 is CASSQGDRDISPLHF. In nucleotides, the CDR3 is TGTGCCAGCAGCCAAGGGGACAGGGATATTTCACCCCTCCACTTT.

This rearrangement joins TRBV28 to TRBJ2-5; D is uncertain. Trimming stripped 4 bases from V and 4 bases from J, with 7 bases between. Germline V gene data show CDR1 as MDHEN and CDR2 as SYDVKM. The length of the CDR3 is 12 residues. The CDR3 DNA follows: TGTGCCAGCAGTTCAGGCTTAGAGACCCAGTACTTC. It translates to CASSSGLETQYF.

This chain uses TRBV7-9 with TRBJ1-2; D call uncertain. V was clipped by 2 bases and J by 8 bases, with 18 bases between them. CDR3 length: 15 amino acids. The germline V gene has CDR1 SEHNR and CDR2 FQNEAQ (reference sequence). The CDR3 DNA reads as TGTGCCAGCAGCTTAAACTCCGAGGGATCTGAAGGCTACACCTTC. This encodes CASSLNSEGSEGYTF.

This clone was seen at least ten times. This CDR3 is CASSRETGGDQPQHF. As DNA, the CDR3 is TGTGCCAGCAGCCGGGAGACAGGGGGCGATCAGCCCCAGCATTTT. The chain combines TRBV4-2 with TRBJ1-5, with 10 nucleotides matching TRBD1. The junction had 5 bases not matched to a gene; V was cut back by 4 bases and J by 5 bases. Germline CDR1 LGHNA, CDR2 YNFKEQ. The CDR3 contains 15 residues.

The chain is built from TRBV29-1 and TRBJ1-2; tentatively, D is TRBD1 (6 bases). The germline V gene has CDR1 SQVTM and CDR2 ANQGSEA. CDR3 length: 14 amino acids. Trimming stripped 7 bases from V and 4 bases from J, with 19 bases between. CDR3 region: CSAETAGAGYGYTF. In nucleotides, the CDR3 is TGCAGCGCCGAGACGGCGGGGGCGGGCTATGGCTACACCTTC.

The chain combines TRBV11-3 with TRBJ2-1; TRBD2 agrees at 9 bases. The germline gives CDR1 SGHNT, CDR2 YENEEA. This CDR3 contains 16 residues. The trim removed 5 bases at V and 7 bases at J, leaving 12 bases unmatched. The CDR3, as DNA: TGTGCCAGCAGCCCCGGTGGCGGGGGGGCCACGAATGAGCAGTTCTTC. Its translation is CASSPGGGGATNEQFF.

This clone was recorded once. This chain connects TRBV5-4 to TRBJ1-2, with D perhaps matching TRBD1 (6 bases). Per germline, CDR1 SGHNT and CDR2 YYREEE (reference sequence). V lost 4 bases to trimming and J lost 8 bases, with 18 bases between them. The CDR3 length is 14 residues. The CDR3 loop reads CASSLITGREGYTF. DNA for the CDR3: TGTGCCAGCAGCCTAATAACAGGGAGAGAAGGCTACACCTTC.

This clone showed up just a few times. This rearrangement joins TRBV19 to TRBJ2-2; 8 bases are a match to TRBD2. The CDR3 totals 15 residues. Per germline, CDR1 LNHDA and CDR2 SQIVND (reference sequence). Trimming took 5 bases from V and 5 from J; bases not matched to a gene: 7. DNA of the CDR3: TGTGCCAGTAGTTCCGGGACTAGGCTGACCGGGGAGCTGTTTTTT. This codes for CASSSGTRLTGELFF.